Presented here are 7 T cell receptor beta chains from one specimen sequenced in a study of regulatory T cells in long-lasting Graves disease. Assembly of TCR beta libraries relied on iRepertoire HTBI primers together with Arm-PCR of CDR3 regions. TCRdb re-called the multiplex PCR reads with MiXCR, one entry per CDR3 protein. The table includes 400,000 to 600,000 distinct CDR3 sequences, 20% to 25% detected once. The time point denotes: persistent/refractory GD, antithyroid drugs over 5 years with positive TRAb. TCR sequences were obtained from RNA taken from PBMCs. Here the sequenced sample was peripheral blood mononuclear cells (PBMCs), taken when the disease was refractory, from a patient treated with antithyroid drugs. These receptors all stem from a female donor with Graves disease.

This clonotype was counted at least ten times. The J gene is TRBJ2-5, the V gene TRBV5-5; D may be TRBD1 or TRBD2 (5 bases each). Trimming cost V 3 bases and J 5 bases, with 11 bases left between them. The CDR3 is 13 residues long. The germline gives CDR1 SGHKS, CDR2 YYEKEE (reference sequence). For the CDR3, the DNA is TGTGCCAGCAGCTGGGGGTGGGAGGAGACCCAGTACTTC. This sequence encodes CASSWGWEETQYF. Drawing the rest from reference TRBV5-5 and TRBJ2-5, the complete variable domain is DAGVTQSPTHLIKTRGQQVTLRCSPISGHKSVSWYQQVLGQGPQFIFQYYEKEERGRGNFPDRFSARQFPNYSSELNVNALLLGDSALYLCASSWGWEETQYFGPGTRLLVL.

Points on this clonotype: The CDR3 carries no conserved terminal phenylalanine or tryptophan, so it likely arises from a read error. The chain couples TRBV28 to TRBJ1-1, with 8 bases aligning to TRBD1. The CDR3 runs to 15 residues. CDR1 and CDR2 (germline): MDHEN, SYDVKM. CDR3: CASSLGGQVNTEAFS. The DNA of the CDR3 is TGCGCCAGCAGTTTAGGGGGACAGGTGAACACTGAAGCTTTCTCT.

The V and J genes are TRBV6-1 and TRBJ2-5; TRBD2 matches at 8 bases. The CDR3 spans 18 residues. The trim removed 1 base at V and 5 bases at J, leaving 15 bases unmatched. Germline values: CDR1 MNHNS, CDR2 SASEGT. The CDR3 bases are TGTGCCAGCAGTGAAGTAGGAAGCGGGGGCGGTTCGAGGGAGACCCAGTACTTC. This encodes CASSEVGSGGGSRETQYF.

This clonotype showed up many times. At one end the junction does not follow the germline gene, possibly because of a read error. The chain combines TRBV28 with TRBJ1-5; the D gene is possibly TRBD1 (5 bases). This CDR3 region has 14 residues. Germline V gene sequence: CDR1 MDHEN, CDR2 SYDVKM. CDR3 in DNA: TGTGCCAGCAGTTTAGGGACCCTTGATCAACCCCAGCATTTT. Protein: CASSLGTLDQPQHF. Supplemented by reference TRBV28 and TRBJ1-5, the full variable domain reads DVKVTQSSRYLVKRTGEKVFLECVQDMDHENMFWYRQDPGLGLRLIYFSYDVKMKEKGDIPEGYSVSREKKERFSLILESASTNQTSMYLCASSLGTLDQPQHFGDGTRLSIL.

This clonotype was seen many times. This chain joins TRBV12-5 and TRBJ1-2, with D possibly TRBD1 on 6 matching bases. Trimming took off 4 bases at V and 2 bases at J, with 14 bases between the two ends. The CDR3 totals 15 residues. Germline loops: CDR1 LGHNT, CDR2 FRNRAP. In DNA form, the CDR3 reads TGTGCTAGTGGTTCAACCTCGGACAGAAACTATGGCTACACCTTC. Protein product: CASGSTSDRNYGYTF.

Remarks on this clonotype: A read error is possible here, since a much larger clone lies one base away. The CDR3 does not close with the conserved phenylalanine or tryptophan, likely indicating a read error. CDR3 in amino acids: CASSLRTGSYEQYL. The CDR3 bases are TGTGCCAGCAGTCTCCGGACAGGGTCGTACGAGCAGTACCTC. The J gene is TRBJ2-7, the V gene TRBV12-3 or TRBV12-4; 8 nucleotides match TRBD1. The CDR3 has 14 amino acids. The V gene end was trimmed by 5 bases and the J gene end by 4 bases; junction bases not matched to a gene: 7.

The chain couples TRBV12-3 or TRBV12-4 to TRBJ2-1; no clear D. The CDR3 is 14 amino acids. Trimming stripped 5 bases from V and 4 bases from J, with 12 bases between. In DNA, the CDR3 is TGTGCCAGCAGTCCCTTTGGGGATTACAATGAGCAGTTCTTC. As protein: CASSPFGDYNEQFF.